The 27 T cell receptor beta chains listed next were all sequenced from one sample in a study of T-cell reconstitution after alpha-beta-depleted transplantation in children. During its preparation, the TCRbeta library received unique molecular identifiers. Each CDR3 protein gets one entry after TCRdb re-called the PCR reads with MiXCR. Here the sample spans about 400,000 distinct CDR3 sequences, around 20% being singletons. The sample here was PBMCs from the stem cell graft donor, taken from the stem cell graft. Receptors were obtained from a human donor who donated a stem cell graft to a child with acute myeloid leukemia.

V gene TRBV20-1 combines with J gene TRBJ2-7, with D uncertain. Trimming removed 2 bases at V and 0 bases at J, with 5 bases between. Germline CDR1 DFQATT, CDR2 SNEGSKA (reference sequence). This CDR3 contains 12 residues. CDR3 loop: CSARYISYEQYF. Written as DNA, the CDR3 is TGCAGTGCTAGATATATCTCCTACGAGCAGTACTTC.

Turning to this clonotype: This may stem from a read error, because a much larger clone lies one nucleotide away. The chain uses TRBV7-9 and TRBJ2-3; D uncertain. The CDR3 is made up of 12 amino acids. V was shortened by 2 bases and J by 4 bases, with 4 bases between the two germline ends. Germline CDR1 and CDR2: SEHNR and FQNEAQ (reference sequence). The chain's CDR3 is CASSLFPDTQYF. The CDR3 DNA is TGTGCCAGCAGCTTATTCCCAGATACGCAGTATTTT.

The chain joins TRBV29-1 to TRBJ2-3; 7 nucleotides match TRBD1. Trimming cost V 4 bases and J 2 bases; bases outside gene matches: 6. The CDR3 extends over 14 amino acids. Germline CDR1 is SQVTM and CDR2 is ANQGSEA. The DNA for the CDR3 is TGCAGCGTTGTTTCCGGGACAGTCACAGATACGCAGTATTTT. Translation gives CSVVSGTVTDTQYF.

The chain joins TRBV24-1 to TRBJ2-2, with 8 bases lining up with TRBD1. The CDR3 runs 12 residues. Germline CDR1 is KGHDR and CDR2 is SFDVKD. The J segment lost 6 bases and the V segment lost 11 bases, leaving 4 bases of the junction unmatched. The CDR3 sequence is CASGQGPGELFF. The CDR3 bases are TGTGCCAGCGGACAGGGCCCCGGGGAGCTGTTTTTT.

The table lists this clonotype with a few counts. The chain couples TRBV7-2 to TRBJ2-3; D gene unclear. The CDR3 extends over 14 amino acids. Per the germline V gene, CDR1 is SGHTA and CDR2 is FQGNSA. V was cut by 6 bases and J by 0 bases, with 10 bases left in between. The CDR3 coding sequence is TGTGCCAGCAGGGGGTTAACTAGCACAGATACGCAGTATTTT. Its protein product is CASRGLTSTDTQYF.

V and J are TRBV6-2 or TRBV6-3 and TRBJ1-1; 7 bases are shared with TRBD1. The V gene end was trimmed by 5 bases and the J gene end by 5 bases; junction bases not matched to a gene: 8. Germline V CDR1 and CDR2: MNHEY, SVGEGT. The CDR3 length is 14 residues. CDR3 bases: TGTGCCAGCAGTCACGACAGGGCCGGGACTGAAGCTTTCTTT. It translates to CASSHDRAGTEAFF.

This clonotype was picked up a small number of times. The chain uses TRBV7-9 and TRBJ1-1; 9 bases fit TRBD1. CDR1 and CDR2 from the germline V gene are SEHNR and FQNEAQ (reference sequence). The CDR3 runs to 14 residues. Trimming cost V 6 bases and J 5 bases; bases outside gene matches: 7. The DNA of the CDR3 is TGTGCCAGCAGTCCCCGACAGGGGGGGACTGAAGCTTTCTTT. Residues: CASSPRQGGTEAFF. The full variable domain, its missing parts supplied by reference TRBV7-9 and TRBJ1-1, is DTGVSQNPRHKITKRGQNVTFRCDPISEHNRLYWYRQTLGQGPEFLTYFQNEAQLEKSRLLSDRFSAERPKGSFSTLEIQRTEQGDSAMYLCASSPRQGGTEAFFGQGTRLTVV.

The chain employs TRBV12-3 or TRBV12-4 and TRBJ2-3; 12 positions match TRBD2. CDR3 length: 17 amino acids. With V trimmed by 3 bases and J by 2 bases, 6 bases remained unmatched. CDR3 bases: TGTGCCAGCAGTTTTCTTGCTAGCGGGAGGGACACAGATACGCAGTATTTT. Encoded protein: CASSFLASGRDTDTQYF.

The sample holds a few counts of this clonotype. V gene TRBV15 combines with J gene TRBJ2-1, with D tentatively TRBD2 (5 bases). Trimming took 6 bases from V and 0 from J, leaving 9 bases between them. This CDR3 spans 14 amino acids. Germline V lookup: CDR1 LNHNV, CDR2 YYDKDF (reference sequence). The CDR3 region is CATRSGSSYNEQFF. DNA for the CDR3: TGTGCCACCAGATCGGGAAGCTCCTACAATGAGCAGTTCTTC.

The rearrangement uses TRBV4-1 and TRBJ2-7; perhaps TRBD1 as D (6 bases). V lost 2 bases and J lost 6, with 11 bases in between. The length of the CDR3 is 13 residues. Germline V gene lookup returns CDR1 MGHRA and CDR2 YSYEKL. The CDR3 sequence is CASSQSYRAEQYF. Here the CDR3 DNA reads TGCGCCAGCAGCCAATCATACAGGGCCGAGCAGTACTTC.

The chain couples TRBV11-2 to TRBJ2-1; D might be TRBD2 (5 bases). The CDR3 has 13 amino acids. Germline lookup yields CDR1 SGHAT and CDR2 FQNNGV. Trimming pared 2 bases from V and 10 bases from J, leaving 12 bases between. The CDR3: CASSLRVGVEQFF. CDR3 coding DNA: TGTGCCAGCAGCTTAAGGGTGGGAGTCGAGCAGTTCTTC.

This clonotype was counted a few times. The chain combines TRBV7-9 with TRBJ2-5, with 11 bases matching TRBD1. In germline, CDR1 is SEHNR, CDR2 FQNEAQ (reference sequence). This CDR3 spans 15 amino acids. Unmatched junction bases numbered 6, after V lost 4 bases and J lost 5 bases. The CDR3: CASSSWTGGEETQYF. CDR3 in DNA: TGTGCCAGCAGCTCATGGACAGGGGGCGAGGAGACCCAGTACTTC.

This clonotype was counted ten times or more. The chain links TRBV2 to TRBJ2-7; 11 bases match TRBD2. Germline V gene data show CDR1 as SNHLY and CDR2 as FYNNEI. J was trimmed by 0 bases and V by 6 bases; bases with no gene match: 4. This CDR3 is 15 amino acids long. As DNA, the CDR3 is TGTGCCAGCAGACCCACTAGCGGGAGCTCCTACGAGCAGTACTTC. Residues: CASRPTSGSSYEQYF.

This clonotype was detected ten times or more. This chain uses TRBV29-1 with TRBJ2-2; D gene ambiguous. This CDR3 spans 10 amino acids. CDR1 is SQVTM, CDR2 ANQGSEA, per germline. With 4 bases removed from V and 6 bases from J, the gap between germline ends came to 3 bases. This CDR3 reads CSVAAGELFF. The DNA of the CDR3 is TGCAGCGTTGCCGCCGGGGAGCTGTTTTTT.

This clonotype was found a few times. The chain combines TRBV4-3 with TRBJ2-7; D unclear. The CDR3 has 14 residues. The V end was cut by 0 bases, the J end by 6 bases, with 12 bases between. Germline CDR1 reads LGHNA; CDR2 reads YSLEER. This CDR3 is CASSQDRLGSEQYF. DNA for the CDR3: TGCGCCAGCAGCCAAGATCGGCTCGGATCCGAGCAGTACTTC.

In this sample, this clonotype turned up a few times. The V call is TRBV12-3 or TRBV12-4, the J call TRBJ2-1, with a tentative D call TRBD1 (5 bases). V was pared by 6 bases and J by 12 bases, with 15 bases between. This CDR3 has 12 residues. Here the CDR3 reads CASSPSGIGQFF. For the CDR3, the DNA is TGTGCCAGCAGCCCCTCAGGGATAGGGCAGTTCTTC.

This clonotype was observed a few times. The chain employs TRBV20-1 and TRBJ2-5; 11 nucleotides agree with TRBD1. Per the germline V gene, CDR1 is DFQATT and CDR2 is SNEGSKA (reference sequence). V shed 3 bases, J shed 7 bases, and the junction held 10 bases outside the gene matches. The CDR3 covers 15 residues. The CDR3 DNA reads TGCAGTGCTAGGAGGGCACCGGGACAGGGGGGGACCCAGTACTTC. Protein product: CSARRAPGQGGTQYF.

The chain couples TRBV12-3 or TRBV12-4 to TRBJ2-2; 9 bases are shared with TRBD1. The CDR3 is made up of 14 amino acids. Losses at the gene ends were 5 bases for V and 6 bases for J; bases not matched to a gene: 4. CDR3 region: CASSRDRAAGELFF. For the CDR3, the DNA is TGTGCCAGCAGTAGGGACAGGGCGGCCGGGGAGCTGTTTTTT.

V is TRBV6-1 and J is TRBJ2-3, with 13 bases identical to TRBD2. This CDR3 is 18 amino acids long. CDR1 MNHNS and CDR2 SASEGT come from the germline V gene. J gave up 3 bases and V 2 bases, and 8 bases lay outside the gene matches. The CDR3 sequence: CASSEMGLAGRETDTQYF. The CDR3 DNA follows: TGTGCCAGCAGTGAAATGGGACTAGCGGGGAGGGAGACAGATACGCAGTATTTT.

The V call is TRBV7-3, the J call TRBJ2-3; D possibly uses TRBD1 or TRBD2 (5 bases each). Per the germline V gene, CDR1 is SGHTA and CDR2 is FQGTGA. The ends were cut back, 1 base at V and 4 bases at J, with 12 bases in the middle. The CDR3 loop spans 15 amino acids. CDR3: CASSLKSGRSDTQYF. CDR3 DNA sequence: TGTGCCAGCAGCTTAAAGTCGGGGCGATCAGATACGCAGTATTTT.

This clonotype was seen more than once but under ten times. The rearrangement joins TRBV5-1 to TRBJ1-1, with D possibly TRBD1 on 5 matching bases. The germline V gene has CDR1 SGHRS and CDR2 YFSETQ. The ends were cut back, 0 bases at V and 2 bases at J, with 11 bases in the middle. The CDR3 covers 15 residues. The CDR3 DNA sequence: TGCGCCAGCAGCTTGGGGGCAGGGCTCAACACTGAAGCTTTCTTT. Translated, it gives CASSLGAGLNTEAFF.

The rearrangement links TRBV6-1 to TRBJ1-5; D is undetermined. Germline V gives CDR1 MNHNS, CDR2 SASEGT. Trimming left V 5 bases short and J 1 base short, with 12 bases between. The CDR3 contains 15 residues. The CDR3 DNA follows: TGTGCCAGCAGTCCAACTGTTCAGAGCAATCAGCCCCAGCATTTT. Translation: CASSPTVQSNQPQHF.

The chain couples TRBV12-3 or TRBV12-4 to TRBJ1-1, with no clear D. This CDR3 is 13 amino acids long. Trimming removed 7 bases at V and 5 bases at J, with 14 bases between. The CDR3 coding sequence is TGTGCCAGCAACGAGGACTCGGGGACTGAAGCTTTCTTT. Translated, it gives CASNEDSGTEAFF.

The rearrangement links TRBV20-1 to TRBJ1-6; no definite D call. CDR3 length: 13 amino acids. Germline CDR1 DFQATT, CDR2 SNEGSKA (reference sequence). V was trimmed by 7 bases and J by 0 bases, leaving 7 bases between them. The CDR3 reads CSVRSSYNSPLHF. CDR3 nucleotide sequence: TGCAGTGTCCGGAGCTCCTATAATTCACCCCTCCACTTT.

V usage is TRBV6-1 and J usage is TRBJ2-5; D perhaps matches TRBD1 (5 bases). The CDR3 covers 14 residues. The germline V gene encodes CDR1 MNHNS and CDR2 SASEGT. The V gene lost 3 bases and the J gene lost 1 base, with 9 bases spanning the gap. In DNA form, the CDR3 reads TGTGCCAGCAGTGACCACAGGAGCCAAGAGACCCAGTACTTC. Translated, it gives CASSDHRSQETQYF.

The J gene is TRBJ2-7, the V gene TRBV20-1, with TRBD2 matching over 12 bases. The germline V gene has CDR1 DFQATT and CDR2 SNEGSKA (reference sequence). V lost 6 bases and J lost 6; bases outside the gene matches: 6. The CDR3 totals 13 residues. CDR3 DNA: TGCAGTGCAGTACTAGCGGGAGGTAGCGAGCAGTACTTC. This gives the protein CSAVLAGGSEQYF.

V and J are TRBV20-1 and TRBJ2-7; D possibly corresponds to TRBD2 (5 bases). Trimming removed 4 bases at V and 0 bases at J, with 25 bases between. The CDR3 length is 18 residues. CDR1 is DFQATT, CDR2 SNEGSKA, per germline (reference sequence). Here the CDR3 reads CSATQDFLGQRYSYEQYF. In nucleotides, the CDR3 is TGCAGTGCTACCCAGGACTTTCTTGGGCAACGATACTCCTACGAGCAGTACTTC.